This TCR beta chain emerged from a study of T cell responses to AZD1222 COVID-19 vaccine. A note on this clone: Its antigen remains unknown.

It was second doses at about 4 or about 12 weeks that were pooled. Clones were sequenced by immunoSEQ multiplex PCR, and TCRdb holds only the in-frame ones, with some missing. The sample has around 110,000 clones, roughly 87% seen once; the top ten hold 4.5% to 5.5%. The study's findings and limits: Two AZD1222 administrations were followed by greater Spike-specific TCR breadth and depth. Close to half of spike-specific TCRs reportedly recognize unmutated variant regions. CD4 TCRs covered the whole spike, strongest at regions 160-218 and 743-854.

Trimming took 0 bases from V and 3 from J, leaving 7 bases between them. In germline, CDR1 is SGHDT, CDR2 YYEEEE. CDR3 length: 14 amino acids. Source: peripheral blood, taken 28 days after the second AZD1222 dose. The rearrangement uses TRBV5-6 and TRBJ1-5, with a possible D match to TRBD1 (5 bases). The receptor comes from an adult who received the AZD1222 COVID-19 vaccine. The CDR3 region is CASSLGQINQPQHF. CDR3 coding DNA: TGTGCCAGCAGCTTGGGACAGATCAATCAGCCCCAGCATTTT.